This TCR beta chain came from a study of blood T cell repertoires in COVID-19. Study-level information: Material from acute and convalescent COVID-19 was sourced from the United States, Italy and Spain. Nucleic acid was either cDNA or gDNA, and it came from T cells, B-cell-depleted T cells, or PBMCs.

In the original processing: From reference gene primer amplification, estimates of nucleated cell counts were derived. Using immunoSEQ multiplex PCR, the repertoire was profiled, and TCRdb retains in-frame clones only, with some absent. The DNA gave D and trimming, while V, J and clone size come from that table. The sample lists more than 110,000 clones, around 89% occurring once. The V end was cut by 0 bases, the J end by 7 bases, with 13 bases between. The CDR3 has 14 amino acids. Germline V gene lookup returns CDR1 LGHDT and CDR2 YNNKEL (reference sequence). The rearrangement uses TRBV3-1 (or the pseudogene TRBV3-2) and TRBJ2-7; the D gene is possibly TRBD2 (5 bases). Sequencing used peripheral blood. The source is an elderly woman with acute or convalescent COVID-19. Written as DNA, the CDR3 is TGTGCCAGCAGCCAAGATCAACGACCGGGGGAGCAGTACTTC. The encoded protein is CASSQDQRPGEQYF.